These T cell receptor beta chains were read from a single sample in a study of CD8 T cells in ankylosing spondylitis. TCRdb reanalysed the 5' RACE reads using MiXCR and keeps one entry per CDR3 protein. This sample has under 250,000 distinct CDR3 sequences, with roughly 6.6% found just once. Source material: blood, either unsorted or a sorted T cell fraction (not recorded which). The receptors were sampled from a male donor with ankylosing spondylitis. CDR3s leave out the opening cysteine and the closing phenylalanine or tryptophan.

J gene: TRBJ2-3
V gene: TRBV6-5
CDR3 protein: ASSYSDRQGNTQY

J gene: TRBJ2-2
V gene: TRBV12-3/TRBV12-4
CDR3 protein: ASSPGGRGGELF

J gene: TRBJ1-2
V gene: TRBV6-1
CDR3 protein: ASRPAGVLGYT

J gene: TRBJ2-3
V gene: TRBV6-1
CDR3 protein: ASSPLSGGTADTQY

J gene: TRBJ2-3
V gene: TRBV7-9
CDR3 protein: ASSFGGTDTQY

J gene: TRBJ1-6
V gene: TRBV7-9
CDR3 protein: ASSLGGRQGNSPLH

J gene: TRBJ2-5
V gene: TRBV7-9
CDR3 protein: ASSLVEGAYQETQY

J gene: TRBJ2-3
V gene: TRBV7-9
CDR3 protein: ASTQRDFQDTQY

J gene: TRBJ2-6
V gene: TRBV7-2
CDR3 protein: ASSLGFGGGPSGANVLT

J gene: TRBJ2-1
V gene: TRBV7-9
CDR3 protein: ASSLGLGEQF

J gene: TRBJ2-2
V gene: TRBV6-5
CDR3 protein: ASSYGGAHGELF

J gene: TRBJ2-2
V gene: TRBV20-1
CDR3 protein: SAGTGFTGELF

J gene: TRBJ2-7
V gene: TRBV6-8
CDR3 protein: ASSYWAGRSYEQY

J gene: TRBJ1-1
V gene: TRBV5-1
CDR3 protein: ASSAPEGLEAF

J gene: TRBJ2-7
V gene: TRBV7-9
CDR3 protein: ASSLGEQIEQY

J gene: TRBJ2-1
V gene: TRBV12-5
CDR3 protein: ASGETGGQWLAGENEQF

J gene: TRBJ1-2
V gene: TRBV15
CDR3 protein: ATSTGFGYGYT

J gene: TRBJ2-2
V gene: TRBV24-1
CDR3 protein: ATSDSPGLTTGELF

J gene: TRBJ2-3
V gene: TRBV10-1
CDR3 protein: ASSSPGLAGLLKSTDTQY

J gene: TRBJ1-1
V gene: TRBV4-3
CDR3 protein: ASSESGLITEAF